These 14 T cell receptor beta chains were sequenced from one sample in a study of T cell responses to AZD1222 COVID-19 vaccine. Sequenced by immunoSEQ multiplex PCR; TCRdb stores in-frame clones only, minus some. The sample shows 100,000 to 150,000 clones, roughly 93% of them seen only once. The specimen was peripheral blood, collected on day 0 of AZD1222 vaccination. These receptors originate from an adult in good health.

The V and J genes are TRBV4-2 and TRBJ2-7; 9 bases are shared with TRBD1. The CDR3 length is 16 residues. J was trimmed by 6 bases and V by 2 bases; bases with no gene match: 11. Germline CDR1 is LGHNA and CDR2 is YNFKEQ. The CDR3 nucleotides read TGTGCCAGCAGCCAACAACAAAGGACAGGGGCGGCCGAGCAGTACTTC. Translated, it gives CASSQQQRTGAAEQYF.

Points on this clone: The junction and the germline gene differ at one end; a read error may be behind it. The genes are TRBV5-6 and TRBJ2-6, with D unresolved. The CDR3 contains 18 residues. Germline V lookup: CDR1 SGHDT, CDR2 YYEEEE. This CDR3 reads CASCFVYGHDSGANVLTF. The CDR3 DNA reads TGTGCCAGCTGCTTTGTCTACGGGCACGACTCTGGGGCCAACGTCCTGACTTTC.

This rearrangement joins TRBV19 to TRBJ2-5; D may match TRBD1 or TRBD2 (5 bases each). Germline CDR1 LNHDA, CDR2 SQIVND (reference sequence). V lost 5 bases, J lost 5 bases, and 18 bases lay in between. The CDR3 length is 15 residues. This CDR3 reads CASSSPRELPETQYF. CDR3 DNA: TGTGCCAGTAGTTCGCCCAGGGAGCTTCCGGAGACCCAGTACTTC.

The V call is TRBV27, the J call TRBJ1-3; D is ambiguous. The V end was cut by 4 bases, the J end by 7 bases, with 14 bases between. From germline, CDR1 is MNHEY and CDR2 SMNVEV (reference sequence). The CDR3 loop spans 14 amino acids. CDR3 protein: CASSSGGMRNTIYF. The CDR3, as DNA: TGTGCCAGCAGTTCTGGCGGGATGCGTAACACCATATATTTT.

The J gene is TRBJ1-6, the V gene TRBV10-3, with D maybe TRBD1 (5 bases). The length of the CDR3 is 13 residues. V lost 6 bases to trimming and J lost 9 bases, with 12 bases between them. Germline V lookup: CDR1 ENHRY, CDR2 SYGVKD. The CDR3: CAISREQGSPLHF. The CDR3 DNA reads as TGTGCCATCAGCCGGGAGCAGGGTTCACCCCTCCACTTT.

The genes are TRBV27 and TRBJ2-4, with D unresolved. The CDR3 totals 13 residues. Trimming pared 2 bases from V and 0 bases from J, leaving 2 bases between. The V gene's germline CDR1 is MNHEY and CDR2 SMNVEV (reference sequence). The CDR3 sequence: CASSLIAKNIQYF. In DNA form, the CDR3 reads TGTGCCAGCAGTTTAATAGCCAAAAACATTCAGTACTTC.

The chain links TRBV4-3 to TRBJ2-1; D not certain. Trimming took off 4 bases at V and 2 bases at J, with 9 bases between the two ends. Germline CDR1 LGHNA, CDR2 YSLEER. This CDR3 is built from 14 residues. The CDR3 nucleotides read TGCGCCAGCAGCCGCAACCGGGCCTACAATGAGCAGTTCTTC. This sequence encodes CASSRNRAYNEQFF.

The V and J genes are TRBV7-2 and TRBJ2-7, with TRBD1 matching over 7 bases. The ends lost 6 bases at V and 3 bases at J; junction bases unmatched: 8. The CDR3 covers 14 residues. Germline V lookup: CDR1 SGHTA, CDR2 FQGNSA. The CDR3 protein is CASSRTGLVYEQYF. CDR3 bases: TGTGCCAGCAGTCGGACAGGTTTAGTCTACGAGCAGTACTTC.

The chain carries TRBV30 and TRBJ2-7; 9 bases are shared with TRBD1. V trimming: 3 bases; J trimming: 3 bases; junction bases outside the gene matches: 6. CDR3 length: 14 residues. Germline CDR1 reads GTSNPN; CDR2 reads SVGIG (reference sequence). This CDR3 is CAWSYVTGGYEQYF. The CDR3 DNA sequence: TGTGCCTGGAGCTATGTGACAGGGGGCTACGAGCAGTACTTC.

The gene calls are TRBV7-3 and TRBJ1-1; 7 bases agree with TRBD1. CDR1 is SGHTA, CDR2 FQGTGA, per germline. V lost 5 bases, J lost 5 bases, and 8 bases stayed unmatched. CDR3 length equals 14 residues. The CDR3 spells CASSRIGQETEAFF. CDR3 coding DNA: TGTGCCAGCAGCCGAATTGGACAGGAGACTGAAGCTTTCTTT.

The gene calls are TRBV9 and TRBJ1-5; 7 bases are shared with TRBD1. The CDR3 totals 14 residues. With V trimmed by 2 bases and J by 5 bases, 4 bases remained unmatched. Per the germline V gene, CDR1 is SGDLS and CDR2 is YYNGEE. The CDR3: CASSVGGTDQPQHF. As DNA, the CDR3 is TGTGCCAGCAGCGTGGGGGGGACAGATCAGCCCCAGCATTTT.

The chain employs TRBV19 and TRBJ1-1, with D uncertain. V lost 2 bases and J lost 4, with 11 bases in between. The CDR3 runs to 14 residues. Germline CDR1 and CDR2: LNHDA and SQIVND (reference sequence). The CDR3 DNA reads TGTGCCAGTAGTATAATTGCATCTGGCACTGAAGCTTTCTTT. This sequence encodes CASSIIASGTEAFF.

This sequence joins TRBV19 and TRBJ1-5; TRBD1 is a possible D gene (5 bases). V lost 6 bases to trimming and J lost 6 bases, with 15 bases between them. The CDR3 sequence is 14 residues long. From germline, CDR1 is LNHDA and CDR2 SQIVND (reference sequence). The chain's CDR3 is CASRRKAGPQPQHF. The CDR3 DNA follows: TGTGCCAGTAGAAGGAAGGCAGGGCCTCAGCCCCAGCATTTT.

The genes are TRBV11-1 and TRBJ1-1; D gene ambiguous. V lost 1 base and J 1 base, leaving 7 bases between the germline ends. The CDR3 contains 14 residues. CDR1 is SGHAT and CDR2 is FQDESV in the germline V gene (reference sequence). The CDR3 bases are TGTGCCAGCAGCTTAGAGGCAGGGAACACTGAAGCTTTCTTT. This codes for CASSLEAGNTEAFF.